The 22 T cell receptor beta chains listed next were all sequenced from one sample in a study of a mutant IDH1 vaccine in newly diagnosed glioma (dated by TCRdb to the early 2020s). The time point label, read with the paper, signifies: week 5, during vaccination. A 20-mer mutant IDH1 peptide at 300 micrograms in Montanide made up each vaccine dose, which was injected subcutaneously together with topical imiquimod. For these receptors, no antigen is known. Receptors were amplified or captured by the immunoSEQ multiplex PCR assay. TCRdb obtained this table from immuneACCESS and retained in-frame rearrangements with V and J assigned. These tables miss some clones; where compared with another copy, unresolved V genes account for less than half of the shortfall, and the remainder is unexplained. Within this sample are about 36,000 clones, with more than 80% of them counted one time only. The ten largest clones represent roughly 12% of the sample.

The material was PBMCs, obtained from a glioma patient whose treatment included an IDH1 peptide vaccine. The receptors were gathered from a man aged 45-65 years with glioma.

The CDR3 here is CASSGGQNDYEQYF. The CDR3, as DNA: TGTGCCAGTTCCGGAGGACAGAACGACTACGAGCAGTACTTC. This chain joins TRBV6-6 and TRBJ2-7; D is perhaps TRBD1 (6 bases). The germline CDR1 and CDR2 sequences are MNHNY and SVGAGI (reference sequence). The length of the CDR3 is 14 residues. Between the trimmed V and J ends, which lost 9 bases and 3 bases, there was a span of 18 bases.

The chain combines TRBV27 with TRBJ2-3, with D unresolved. Trimming cost V 3 bases and J 4 bases, with 8 bases left between them. The CDR3 is made up of 13 amino acids. CDR1 and CDR2 from the germline V gene are MNHEY and SMNVEV (reference sequence). CDR3 sequence (DNA): TGTGCCAGCAGTTTTTCAGGAGCAGATACGCAGTATTTT. This sequence encodes CASSFSGADTQYF.

The CDR3 sequence: CASSLGLGRAQPQHF. The CDR3 bases are TGTGCCAGCAGCCTAGGGTTGGGGAGGGCACAGCCCCAGCATTTT. The chain uses TRBV5-6 and TRBJ1-5; the D is unclear. Germline V gene lookup returns CDR1 SGHDT and CDR2 YYEEEE. The CDR3 runs to 15 residues. Trimming removed 4 bases from V and 7 bases from J, with 18 bases in between.

This clone was seen just once. CDR3 amino acids: CSVDGLTGVPLEQYF. CDR3 sequence (DNA): TGCAGCGTTGACGGGCTAACAGGGGTACCCCTCGAGCAGTACTTC. V usage is TRBV29-1 and J usage is TRBJ2-7; 7 nucleotides align to TRBD1. This CDR3 spans 15 amino acids. V dropped 3 bases and J dropped 6; count of bases not matched to a gene: 14. In germline, CDR1 is SQVTM, CDR2 ANQGSEA.

V is TRBV4-1 and J is TRBJ1-2, with D unclear. The germline V and J ends were trimmed by 5 bases and 2 bases, with 12 bases remaining between them. CDR3 length: 14 residues. Germline loops: CDR1 MGHRA, CDR2 YSYEKL. In nucleotides, the CDR3 is TGCGCCAGCAGCACAAGCCCTAGGAACTATGGCTACACCTTC. Protein: CASSTSPRNYGYTF.

The chain has TRBV25-1 and TRBJ1-3; D might be TRBD1 (5 bases). CDR1 is MGHDK, CDR2 SYGVNS, per germline. The CDR3 has 17 amino acids. Trimming shortened V by 1 base and J by 0 bases, and 13 bases separated the two germline ends. CDR3 region: CASSESPGKSSGNTIYF. The CDR3 coding sequence is TGTGCCAGCAGTGAATCCCCAGGGAAAAGCTCTGGAAACACCATATATTTT.

In DNA, the CDR3 is TGTGCCAGCAGTTCCCGCCAGCGGGAGAGGGATACGCAGTATTTT. Residues: CASSSRQRERDTQYF. The rearrangement links TRBV6-5 to TRBJ2-3; 8 bases are shared with TRBD2. V shed 4 bases and J 6 bases; nucleotides not matched to a gene: 9. Germline CDR1 and CDR2: MNHEY and SVGAGI. The CDR3 is 15 residues long.

V and J are TRBV29-1 and TRBJ1-2; 7 nucleotides align to TRBD1. The CDR3 length is 11 residues. The V segment lost 7 bases and the J segment 6 bases; nucleotides outside the gene matches: 5. Germline CDR1 reads SQVTM; CDR2 reads ANQGSEA. CDR3 residues: CSDRGPNGYTF. CDR3 bases: TGCAGCGACAGGGGTCCGAATGGCTACACCTTC.

This clone was counted once. V usage is TRBV5-6 and J usage is TRBJ1-1; possibly TRBD1 for D (5 bases). Between the trimmed V and J ends, which lost 1 base and 1 base, there was a span of 20 bases. Germline values: CDR1 SGHDT, CDR2 YYEEEE. CDR3 length: 18 residues. CDR3: CASSLWSLDTKRNTEAFF. In DNA form, the CDR3 reads TGTGCCAGCAGCTTGTGGTCTTTGGACACGAAGAGGAACACTGAAGCTTTCTTT.

This clone turned up a few times. J is TRBJ2-7 and V is TRBV7-2; D perhaps matches TRBD1 (5 bases). Germline CDR1 is SGHTA and CDR2 is FQGNSA. V shed 5 bases and J shed 6 bases, with 11 bases lying between them. This CDR3 region has 12 residues. CDR3 sequence: CASSISGFEQYF. The CDR3 DNA sequence: TGTGCCAGCAGCATATCAGGGTTCGAGCAGTACTTC.

The V gene is TRBV9, the J gene TRBJ2-3; 8 nucleotides line up with TRBD2. The CDR3 runs to 15 residues. Per germline, CDR1 SGDLS and CDR2 YYNGEE. Losses at the gene ends were 0 bases for V and 6 bases for J; bases not matched to a gene: 6. CDR3 amino acids: CASSVAPGGEDTQYF. The CDR3, as DNA: TGTGCCAGCAGCGTAGCACCCGGGGGGGAGGATACGCAGTATTTT.

This clone was detected once. The rearrangement joins TRBV30 to TRBJ2-2, with 7 bases that match TRBD2. The J segment lost 3 bases and the V segment lost 1 base, leaving 2 bases of the junction unmatched. This CDR3 comprises 14 residues. The germline V gene encodes CDR1 GTSNPN and CDR2 SVGIG (reference sequence). The CDR3 spells CAWSAGGYTGELFF. CDR3 nucleotides: TGTGCCTGGAGTGCGGGGGGATACACCGGGGAGCTGTTTTTT.

This clone was found once. The CDR3 DNA reads TGTGCCAGCGTAAGGGGGGACACCGGCCGGACTGAAGCTTTCTTT. Translating it yields CASVRGDTGRTEAFF. This chain uses TRBV6-5 with TRBJ1-1; D is possibly TRBD1 (6 bases). Germline values: CDR1 MNHEY, CDR2 SVGAGI. Trimming stripped 8 bases from V and 5 bases from J, with 21 bases between. This CDR3 spans 15 amino acids.

CDR3 sequence: CAWSVLRGLGGYTF. The CDR3, as DNA: TGTGCCTGGAGTGTACTCAGGGGGCTCGGAGGCTACACCTTC. The V gene is TRBV30, the J gene TRBJ1-2, with 8 positions matching TRBD1. Germline V lookup: CDR1 GTSNPN, CDR2 SVGIG (reference sequence). V was pared by 0 bases and J by 8 bases, with 8 bases of the junction left unmatched. The CDR3 runs 14 residues.

This clone has only one observation. V gene TRBV7-3 combines with J gene TRBJ2-5, with 11 nucleotides matching TRBD2. Germline-derived CDR1 and CDR2 are SGHTA and FQGTGA. The junction had 1 base not matched to a gene; V was cut back by 3 bases and J by 4 bases. The CDR3 is made up of 14 amino acids. The CDR3 sequence: CASSFGTSGETQYF. DNA for the CDR3: TGTGCCAGCAGCTTTGGGACTAGCGGAGAGACCCAGTACTTC.

The chain uses TRBV19 and TRBJ2-1; 8 bases map to TRBD2. Germline CDR1 and CDR2: LNHDA and SQIVND (reference sequence). V lost 9 bases, J lost 7 bases, and 14 bases stayed unmatched. CDR3 length equals 15 residues. The CDR3 bases are TGTGCCAGCCGACCTCGGGGGGGCAGCAGAAATGAGCAGTTCTTC. Translation gives CASRPRGGSRNEQFF.

This clone was counted a few times. The rearrangement joins TRBV7-6 to TRBJ2-1, with TRBD1 identical over 12 bases. This CDR3 is built from 17 residues. The ends lost 8 bases at V and 5 bases at J; junction bases unmatched: 13. Germline V gene data show CDR1 as SGHVS and CDR2 as FNYEAQ. The CDR3 nucleotides are TGTGCCAGCGGCCCCGGGACAGGGGGCGAGGAGGACAATGAGCAGTTCTTC. Translating gives CASGPGTGGEEDNEQFF.

The rearrangement uses TRBV4-3 and TRBJ1-2; 8 positions match TRBD1. Trimming removed 3 bases from V and 2 bases from J; junction bases left unmatched: 2. Germline lookup yields CDR1 LGHNA and CDR2 YSLEER. The CDR3 is 14 residues long. The CDR3 protein is CASSQGTGNYGYTF. DNA for the CDR3: TGCGCCAGCAGCCAGGGGACAGGAAACTATGGCTACACCTTC.

The chain has TRBV6-1 and TRBJ2-5, with 7 bases lining up with TRBD1. The J call could be wrong; TRBJ2-7 is a better fit for the DNA end. The CDR3 is 14 residues long. The germline CDR1 and CDR2 sequences are MNHNS and SASEGT. The CDR3 nucleotides are TGTGCCAGCAGTGGTGGACAGGATTCGGACGAGCAGTACTTC. Translating it yields CASSGGQDSDEQYF.

There are a few counts of this clone. The genes are TRBV11-2 and TRBJ1-2; D is ambiguous. Germline loops: CDR1 SGHAT, CDR2 FQNNGV. The V end lost 0 bases, the J end lost 4 bases, and 9 bases lay between the germline ends. CDR3 length: 14 amino acids. Written as DNA, the CDR3 is TGTGCCAGCAGCTTAGATGTCGGGTTCTATGGCTACACCTTC. Translation gives CASSLDVGFYGYTF.

This chain joins TRBV4-2 and TRBJ1-3; D not resolved. The CDR3 has 13 residues. V lost 1 base to trimming and J lost 3 bases, with 4 bases between them. Looked up from germline, CDR1 is LGHNA and CDR2 is YNFKEQ. CDR3 residues: CASSQVSGNTIYF. CDR3 coding DNA: TGTGCCAGCAGCCAAGTTAGTGGAAACACCATATATTTT.

This chain links TRBV15 with TRBJ1-6; 7 bases match TRBD1. Germline assignment: CDR1 LNHNV and CDR2 YYDKDF (reference sequence). The V gene end was trimmed by 5 bases and the J gene end by 3 bases; junction bases not matched to a gene: 1. This CDR3 contains 14 residues. As DNA, the CDR3 is TGTGCCACCAGCCGACAGGGCTATAATTCACCCCTCCACTTT. It is translated as CATSRQGYNSPLHF. Looking up the rest from reference TRBV15 and TRBJ1-6 gives the full variable domain: DAMVIQNPRYQVTQFGKPVTLSCSQTLNHNVMYWYQQKSSQAPKLLFHYYDKDFNNEADTPDNFQSRRPNTSFCFLDIRSPGLGDTAMYLCATSRQGYNSPLHFGNGTRLTVT.